This TCR beta chain was observed in a study of identical twins. Overall study findings and caveats: Cord blood's abundant beta clonotypes had fewer insertions, unlike memory repertoires.

This clonotype was detected many times. The antigen remains unidentified. Each CDR3 protein is one row after TCRdb ran MiXCR on the 5' RACE reads. The data hold some 100,000 distinct CDR3 sequences, with 5.9% observed a single time. The sequenced sample consisted of memory T cells sorted from blood. The TCR comes from a woman aged 50 to 60 in good health.

The CDR3 coding sequence is TGCGCCAGCAGCTCTGGAGGTGAAGCTTTCTTT. Amino acids: CASSSGGEAFF. The V gene is TRBV5-1, the J gene TRBJ1-1; D remains unclear. V lost 3 bases, J lost 7 bases, and 7 bases lay in between. This CDR3 region has 11 residues. In germline, CDR1 is SGHRS, CDR2 YFSETQ.